This T cell receptor (beta chain) is from a study of blood T cell repertoires in COVID-19. Generated by immunoSEQ multiplex PCR, the TCRdb table keeps only in-frame clones and is missing some. The sample lists just under 75,000 clones; approximately 88% were seen once. The V and J ends lost 5 bases and 2 bases, in that order; junction bases with no gene match: 9. The CDR3 extends over 16 amino acids. Germline loops: CDR1 LNHDA, CDR2 SQIVND (reference sequence). This clonotype originated in a man aged 80 or over with active or convalescent COVID-19. The sample taken for sequencing was peripheral blood. The chain links TRBV19 to TRBJ1-5, with TRBD1 identical over 7 bases. CDR3 nucleotides: TGTGCCAGTAGTGGCGTCACAGGGGCACGCAATCAGCCCCAGCATTTT. Its protein is CASSGVTGARNQPQHF.